Sequencing of this T cell receptor beta chain was carried out in a study of TIL therapy for anti-PD-1-resistant metastatic lung cancer (dated by TCRdb to the early 2020s). For context, the study as a whole: Tumors were harvested before any PD-1/PD-L1 blockade; patients then received nivolumab, and those progressing received lymphodepletion, expanded TIL infusion and IL-2. Enrolled patients had a median age of almost 55 years (range roughly 38-75) and a median tumor PD-L1 proportion score of approximately 6.2%. Tumor and peripheral blood T cell receptor beta sequencing was used to track clonotypes across tumor, expanded TIL product and serial blood samples. A median non-synonymous tumor mutation burden of under 1.9 mutations per megabase was determined across the cohort by whole-exome sequencing. The cohort was composed predominantly of lung adenocarcinoma, with several EGFR-mutant and two ALK-rearranged tumors included, and half of patients were identified as current or former smokers.

The immunoSEQ v3 hsTCRB kit was used to amplify TCR beta CDR3 regions from genomic DNA through bias-controlled multiplex PCR. TCR libraries were sequenced on an Illumina NextSeq 500 to 2 million to 2.5 million read pairs for survey level or about 5-6.5 million for deep level. Per the authors' processing: Clonality was reported by immunoSEQ Analyzer software, which also assigned V, D and J genes and filtered out non-productive sequences. Repertoires of infused TIL and blood were compared using productive Simpson clonality and the Morisita overlap index of productive TRB rearrangements. Absolute clonotype counts in blood were estimated as lymphocyte count times CD3+ fraction times the clone's productive frequency. TCRdb carries this immuneACCESS record with in-frame sequences only. Its versions omit some clonotypes, under half of them owing to an unresolved V gene in the studies checked, with the rest unexplained. That table furnishes V, J and clone size, whereas the DNA furnished D and trimming. The sample table records more than 45,000 clones; around 79% of these occur just once. The top ten clonotypes cover less than 2% of the sample.

The paper's findings and limits, for the study overall: The study protocol defined all tumor marker inferences as exploratory. Clonotypes from the infused TIL partially replaced the baseline peripheral repertoire and then declined over months, and persistence showed no apparent association with response. The cohort was highly selected, including more treatment-naive, never-smoker and oncogene-addicted patients than is typical, which limits generalizability.

About this clone: No antigen is known for it. Base qualities are not provided; no much larger clone lies one nucleotide away.

The germline V gene gives CDR1 as MDHEN and CDR2 as SYDVKM. Measured from the cysteine to the phenylalanine, the CDR3 is 14 residues long. Left in the record is the CDR3 DNA by itself, 42 bases read in frame from the first base. V and J are trimmed by 8 bases and 3 bases, and the gene matches miss 6 bases of the junction. This sample's time point label indicates: pre-treatment sample, taken before nivolumab and TIL therapy. A phase I trial run at two centers enrolled adults with stage 4 NSCLC between 2017 and January 2020. The samples were drawn from an open-label, single-arm phase I trial testing tumor-infiltrating lymphocyte therapy combined with nivolumab in advanced non-small cell lung cancer. Blood mononuclear cells from EDTA tubes were isolated by Ficoll gradient, snap-frozen as pellets, and DNA was extracted with a Qiagen mini-prep kit.

This sequence was found in a person between 25 and 79 years old with non-small cell lung cancer. The sequences come from blood, collected at baseline. The receptor chain draws on TRBV28 and TRBJ1-5; 8 central bases correspond to TRBD1. CDR3 sequence: CASLTGAYNQPQHF. Here is the DNA: TGTGCCAGCCTGACAGGGGCGTACAATCAGCCCCAGCATTTT.